This T cell receptor beta chain was recorded in a study of OX40 agonist ivuxolimab in advanced cancers. In terms of the full investigation: Ivuxolimab, which targeted the costimulatory receptor OX40 (CD134), was an agonistic, fully human IgG2 monoclonal antibody. The monotherapy dose-escalation portion (N of about 57 patients) of the phase I ivuxolimab trial is reported in the paper. In the dose-escalation cohort, over 65% of patients were male, and the mean age was around 60 years, with a range of about 23 to 90. Prior anti-PD-1, anti-PD-L1 or anti-CTLA-4 therapy was permitted, and checkpoint inhibitors had been received by more than 35% of dose-escalation patients. Intravenous ivuxolimab was administered to patients every 2 weeks at six dose levels: 0.01, 0.1, 0.3, 1.5, 3 and 10 mg/kg. Peripheral TCRbeta sequencing was intended to test whether TCR sequence diversity was altered and clonal T-cell expansion was caused by ivuxolimab. Partial responses occurred in three dose-escalation patients, of whom one had hepatocellular carcinoma and two had cutaneous melanoma. Among the roughly 52 dose-escalation patients, about 20 had hepatocellular carcinoma, approximately 15 melanoma, 9 renal cell carcinoma and 9 head and neck cancer. Overall study outcomes, separate from this receptor: At doses of 0.1 to 3.0 mg/kg, clonal expansion of both CD4+ and CD8+ T cells in blood was seen between baseline and week 6. After ivuxolimab, expanded clones were on average more numerous among CD8+ T cells than among CD4+ T cells. Low levels of normalized T-cell clonal expansion were also shown by some nonresponding patients. The antigen specificity of the peripheral T cells that underwent clonal expansion was not determined. Partial responders in the 0.1-3.0 mg/kg groups had among the lowest normalized peripheral clonal expansion, especially among CD8+ T cells.

Notes on this clone: Its antigen specificity is not known. The input lacks base qualities; no much larger clone sits a single base away.

Looking up the germline V gene yields CDR1 SNHLY and CDR2 FYNNEI. The CDR3 has 13 amino acids, counting the end cysteine and phenylalanine. The sequence is cut down to CDR3 DNA, 39 bases in frame from base 1. Clipping removes 6 bases from V and 5 bases from J, with 7 as the unmatched junction base count. For sequencing of the TCRbeta CDR3 region, genomic DNA was extracted from the sorted cells. The immunoSEQ Assay was used to sequence the TCRbeta CDR3 regions. TCRdb retrieved this table from immuneACCESS and kept in-frame rearrangements only. Not all clones are present; in checked studies, unresolved V genes account for under half, and no reason is known for the remainder. Counted in this sample were more than 45,000 clones; roughly three quarters of them appeared once. The top ten hold over 1% of the sample. Patients with a history of autoimmune disease or receiving systemic immunosuppression were excluded from the trial. Peripheral blood for TCR sequencing was collected from all dose cohorts at baseline, on cycle 4 day 1, and on cycle 7 day 1. The samples were taken from a phase I, first-in-human, multicenter, open-label dose-escalation trial of ivuxolimab. Adults with locally advanced or metastatic melanoma, renal cell carcinoma, hepatocellular carcinoma or head and neck squamous cell carcinoma were enrolled in the trial. CD4+ and CD8+ T cells were sorted separately from peripheral blood before TCR sequencing.

The specimen comprised CD4+ or CD8+ T cells sorted from blood, sampled in a trial of the OX40 agonist ivuxolimab. The rearranged segments are TRBV2 and TRBJ2-7; TRBD2 matches 7 bases in the middle. This sequence was found in an adult with an advanced solid tumor such as melanoma, head and neck, liver or kidney cancer. The CDR3 reads as follows: CASSWSTSHEQYF. The DNA reads as follows: TGTGCCAGCAGCTGGTCGACTAGCCACGAGCAGTACTTC.